This T cell receptor beta chain was profiled in a study of beta chain features in type 1 diabetes. Whole-study findings and limits: The study found that naive, central memory and Treg TCRB repertoires appeared more similar in patients than in healthy donors. TCRB CDR3s from Type 1 diabetes patients were moderately but significantly shorter in all four CD4+ subsets.

Points on this clone: Its antigen is currently unknown. The same CDR3 arises from other DNA sequences in this sample as well.

Sorted cells reached over 95% purity in every population. Reverse transcription of all isolated RNA meant that expressed TCRB transcripts were sequenced. Only in-frame clones appear in the TCRdb table, and some are missing; sequencing was by immunoSEQ multiplex PCR. The sample lists nearly 700,000 clones; over 10% were seen once. CDR1 is SGHAT and CDR2 is FQNNGV in the germline V gene. The CDR3 length is 13 residues. V shed 3 bases and J shed 0 bases, with 3 bases lying between them. V is TRBV11-2 and J is TRBJ1-5; D uncertain. The TCR sequence derives from a man in his late teens or twenties with type 1 diabetes. The sample was naive CD4+ T cells from blood. CDR3 region: CASSLDSNQPQHF. DNA for the CDR3: TGTGCCAGCAGCTTGGATAGCAATCAGCCCCAGCATTTT.